These 29 T cell receptor beta chains were all obtained from the same sample, sequenced in a study of PD-L1 blockade in urothelial cancer. Profiled with immunoSEQ multiplex PCR; TCRdb holds only in-frame clones, not every one. The sample lists 43,000 or so clones; around 81% were seen once. The time point: pretreatment peripheral blood. The sequencing here drew on PBMCs, taken around atezolizumab (anti-PD-L1) treatment. The receptors originated from a man aged 55 to 69 with urothelial cancer.

The genes are TRBV19 and TRBJ2-7; D is possibly TRBD2 (6 bases). The CDR3 runs 13 residues. Germline loops: CDR1 LNHDA, CDR2 SQIVND (reference sequence). Trimming shortened V by 4 bases and J by 2 bases, and 9 bases separated the two germline ends. In nucleotides, the CDR3 is TGTGCCAGTAGTAGCGGGAACCCCTACGAGCAGTACTTC. As protein: CASSSGNPYEQYF.

V is TRBV5-1 and J is TRBJ2-3; D unresolved. Between the trimmed V and J ends, which lost 0 bases and 3 bases, there was a span of 14 bases. From germline, CDR1 is SGHRS and CDR2 YFSETQ. This CDR3 has 16 amino acids. The chain's CDR3 is CASSLGSTVGTDTQYF. CDR3 DNA sequence: TGCGCCAGCAGCTTGGGTAGCACGGTTGGTACAGATACGCAGTATTTT. Full variable domain (remainder filled in from reference TRBV5-1 and TRBJ2-3): KAGVTQTPRYLIKTRGQQVTLSCSPISGHRSVSWYQQTPGQGLQFLFEYFSETQRNKGNFPGRFSGRQFSNSRSEMNVSTLELGDSALYLCASSLGSTVGTDTQYFGPGTRLTVL.

The chain recombines TRBV19 with TRBJ1-2; 7 bases are a match to TRBD1. The CDR3 runs to 13 residues. J was trimmed by 8 bases and V by 7 bases; bases with no gene match: 10. Germline-derived CDR1 and CDR2 are LNHDA and SQIVND (reference sequence). The CDR3 sequence: CASIGRDSPGYTF. For the CDR3, the DNA is TGTGCCAGTATTGGCAGGGACAGCCCCGGCTACACCTTC.

This chain connects TRBV5-1 to TRBJ1-4; the match to TRBD1 covers 11 bases. CDR1 SGHRS and CDR2 YFSETQ come from the germline V gene. J was trimmed by 8 bases and V by 5 bases; bases with no gene match: 8. The CDR3 totals 15 residues. The CDR3 loop reads CASRIPGQGEEKLFF. The CDR3, as DNA: TGCGCCAGCAGGATACCGGGACAGGGGGAGGAAAAACTGTTTTTT.

The gene calls are TRBV28 and TRBJ1-4; TRBD1 matches at 10 bases. The CDR3 is made up of 16 amino acids. J lost 7 bases, V lost 6 bases, and 11 bases had no gene match. Germline CDR1 reads MDHEN; CDR2 reads SYDVKM. CDR3 region: CASSKWGQGRGEKLFF. The CDR3 coding sequence is TGTGCCAGCAGCAAGTGGGGACAGGGGAGGGGTGAAAAACTGTTTTTT.

This rearrangement joins TRBV29-1 to TRBJ2-3; 10 bases match TRBD2. CDR3 size: 15 residues. V shed 7 bases, J shed 2 bases, and the junction held 9 bases outside the gene matches. Germline values: CDR1 SQVTM, CDR2 ANQGSEA. The CDR3 nucleotides read TGCAGCGCCCTGAAACTAGCGGGGAACACAGATACGCAGTATTTT. It is translated as CSALKLAGNTDTQYF.

The rearrangement joins TRBV6-5 to TRBJ1-1; D is unclear. Germline lookup yields CDR1 MNHEY and CDR2 SVGAGI. The CDR3 has 13 residues. Trimming removed 6 bases at V and 5 bases at J, with 13 bases between. CDR3 sequence reads: CASRLYGRTEAFF. CDR3 in DNA: TGTGCCAGCAGGTTATACGGGAGGACTGAAGCTTTCTTT.

This chain joins TRBV9 and TRBJ2-7; 8 positions match TRBD1. The CDR3 spans 18 residues. V trimming: 0 bases; J trimming: 0 bases; junction bases outside the gene matches: 11. CDR1 is SGDLS and CDR2 is YYNGEE in the germline V gene. The CDR3 DNA reads TGTGCCAGCAGCGTAGGGGACAGGCGAGCTAGTTCCTCCTACGAGCAGTACTTC. It translates to CASSVGDRRASSSYEQYF.

J is TRBJ2-7 and V is TRBV5-6; tentative D call: TRBD1 (5 bases). Germline V gene data show CDR1 as SGHDT and CDR2 as YYEEEE. The germline V and J ends were trimmed by 0 bases and 0 bases, with 7 bases remaining between them. This CDR3 has 14 amino acids. The CDR3, as DNA: TGTGCCAGCAGCTTGGGACAGCGCTCCTACGAGCAGTACTTC. This codes for CASSLGQRSYEQYF. Looking up the rest from reference TRBV5-6 and TRBJ2-7 gives the full variable domain: DAGVTQSPTHLIKTRGQQVTLRCSPKSGHDTVSWYQQALGQGPQFIFQYYEEEERQRGNFPDRFSGHQFPNYSSELNVNALLLGDSALYLCASSLGQRSYEQYFGPGTRLTVT.

The V and J genes are TRBV30 and TRBJ1-5; TRBD1 aligns across 10 bases. The germline CDR1 and CDR2 sequences are GTSNPN and SVGIG (reference sequence). J was trimmed by 0 bases and V by 3 bases; bases with no gene match: 17. The CDR3 runs 20 residues. As DNA, the CDR3 is TGTGCCTGGAGAGATCTAAAAGGGACAGGGGATCCCCATAGCAATCAGCCCCAGCATTTT. The encoded protein is CAWRDLKGTGDPHSNQPQHF.

The chain links TRBV6-6 to TRBJ2-1; 7 bases map to TRBD1. Germline lookup yields CDR1 MNHNY and CDR2 SVGAGI (reference sequence). J was trimmed by 7 bases and V by 2 bases; bases with no gene match: 5. This CDR3 is built from 14 residues. The CDR3 nucleotides read TGTGCCAGCAGTTACCTCACGACAGGGAATGAGCAGTTCTTC. It specifies CASSYLTTGNEQFF.

The rearrangement uses TRBV2 and TRBJ1-1; D remains unclear. Trimming shortened V by 4 bases and J by 1 base, and 10 bases separated the two germline ends. Germline CDR1 is SNHLY and CDR2 is FYNNEI. This CDR3 region has 14 residues. The CDR3, as DNA: TGTGCCAGCAGTGTCCGGGGAGGGAACACTGAAGCTTTCTTT. It translates to CASSVRGGNTEAFF. The full variable domain, in which reference TRBV2 and TRBJ1-1 provide the parts outside the CDR3, is EPEVTQTPSHQVTQMGQEVILRCVPISNHLYFYWYRQILGQKVEFLVSFYNNEISEKSEIFDDQFSVERPDGSNFTLKIRSTKLEDSAMYFCASSVRGGNTEAFFGQGTRLTVV.

The V and J genes are TRBV11-2 and TRBJ2-5; the D gene is possibly TRBD1 (5 bases). The length of the CDR3 is 16 residues. The germline V gene encodes CDR1 SGHAT and CDR2 FQNNGV. Deletions cut 0 bases from V and 5 bases from J, with 16 bases between. The CDR3 DNA follows: TGTGCCAGCAGCTTAGATCGTGAGACAGCCCGGGAGACCCAGTACTTC. Translation gives CASSLDRETARETQYF. Full variable domain (rest looked up from reference TRBV11-2 and TRBJ2-5): EAGVAQSPRYKIIEKRQSVAFWCNPISGHATLYWYQQILGQGPKLLIQFQNNGVVDDSQLPKDRFSAERLKGVDSTLKIQPAKLEDSAVYLCASSLDRETARETQYFGPGTRLLVL.

The chain is built from TRBV7-9 and TRBJ1-1; the D gene is possibly TRBD1 (6 bases). The CDR3 is made up of 15 amino acids. Germline V gene data show CDR1 as SEHNR and CDR2 as FQNEAQ (reference sequence). V was trimmed by 1 base and J by 7 bases, leaving 16 bases between them. CDR3 amino acids: CASSLEGQGHDEAFF. CDR3 bases: TGTGCCAGCAGCTTAGAAGGGCAGGGGCATGATGAAGCTTTCTTT.

The chain recombines TRBV27 with TRBJ2-5; D is uncertain. V dropped 5 bases and J dropped 9 bases, with 19 bases sitting between them. CDR1 and CDR2 from the germline V gene are MNHEY and SMNVEV (reference sequence). CDR3 length equals 14 residues. Here the CDR3 reads CASSLQRLTGSQYF. The CDR3 region has the DNA TGTGCCAGCAGTCTCCAGCGTCTTACCGGGTCCCAGTACTTC.

The chain couples TRBV28 to TRBJ1-1; D possibly corresponds to TRBD1 (5 bases). V was pared by 2 bases and J by 4 bases, with 8 bases between. Looked up from germline, CDR1 is MDHEN and CDR2 is SYDVKM. CDR3 length: 13 residues. The CDR3 protein is CASSLRTPTEAFF. CDR3 sequence (DNA): TGTGCCAGCAGTTTAAGGACACCCACTGAAGCTTTCTTT. Combining the CDR3 with reference TRBV28 and TRBJ1-1 gives the whole variable domain DVKVTQSSRYLVKRTGEKVFLECVQDMDHENMFWYRQDPGLGLRLIYFSYDVKMKEKGDIPEGYSVSREKKERFSLILESASTNQTSMYLCASSLRTPTEAFFGQGTRLTVV.

This chain links TRBV7-6 with TRBJ1-1, with D possibly being TRBD1 (5 bases). With 5 bases removed from V and 2 bases from J, the gap between germline ends came to 12 bases. The CDR3 extends over 14 amino acids. CDR1 is SGHVS and CDR2 is FNYEAQ in the germline V gene. In nucleotides, the CDR3 is TGTGCCAGCAGCACAACGACAGTTAACACTGAAGCTTTCTTT. Amino acids: CASSTTTVNTEAFF.

The V gene is TRBV7-9, the J gene TRBJ1-2; 7 bases line up with TRBD1. V lost 4 bases to trimming and J lost 1 base; unmatched junction nucleotides: 12. CDR3 length: 17 amino acids. Germline V gene sequence: CDR1 SEHNR, CDR2 FQNEAQ (reference sequence). The CDR3 region has the DNA TGTGCCAGCAGCTCCTCGCCCCACAGGGGAGTTAACTATGGCTACACCTTC. Its translation: CASSSSPHRGVNYGYTF.

The chain links TRBV5-1 to TRBJ2-7, with D maybe TRBD1 (6 bases). The CDR3 covers 15 residues. The V end lost 4 bases, the J end lost 0 bases, and 14 bases lay between the germline ends. Germline V gene data show CDR1 as SGHRS and CDR2 as YFSETQ. The CDR3: CASSPLGASSYEQYF. The CDR3 nucleotides read TGCGCCAGCAGCCCCCTGGGGGCAAGCTCCTACGAGCAGTACTTC.

The rearrangement uses TRBV4-3 and TRBJ2-1; 9 bases align to TRBD2. CDR1 and CDR2 (germline): LGHNA, YSLEER. The V gene end was trimmed by 0 bases and the J gene end by 7 bases; junction bases not matched to a gene: 7. This CDR3 has 16 amino acids. The CDR3 DNA follows: TGCGCCAGCAGCCAAGACACTAGCGGGTGGGTAAATGAGCAGTTCTTC. It encodes CASSQDTSGWVNEQFF.

The table lists this clone with a count of one. This rearrangement joins TRBV5-6 to TRBJ2-3; D is uncertain. CDR1 and CDR2 from the germline V gene are SGHDT and YYEEEE. The CDR3 has 13 amino acids. Trimming removed 2 bases at V and 0 bases at J, with 4 bases between. In DNA form, the CDR3 reads TGTGCCAGCAGCTTCAGTAGCACAGATACGCAGTATTTT. It encodes CASSFSSTDTQYF.

This clone was seen more than once but under ten times. The rearrangement joins TRBV27 to TRBJ2-1, with D tentatively TRBD1 (6 bases). This CDR3 is built from 14 residues. Per the germline V gene, CDR1 is MNHEY and CDR2 is SMNVEV (reference sequence). V lost 3 bases and J lost 4, with 10 bases in between. The DNA of the CDR3 is TGTGCCAGCAGTTTCGGACAGACTTACAATGAGCAGTTCTTC. Amino acids: CASSFGQTYNEQFF.

The chain is built from TRBV27 and TRBJ1-2; D perhaps matches TRBD1 (6 bases). Deletions cut 5 bases from V and 8 bases from J, with 15 bases between. CDR3 length: 13 residues. CDR1 and CDR2 from the germline V gene are MNHEY and SMNVEV (reference sequence). In nucleotides, the CDR3 is TGTGCCAGCAGTGGTATTACAGGGTACGGCTACACCTTC. Protein: CASSGITGYGYTF.

The chain carries TRBV4-1 and TRBJ2-5; 8 bases are a match to TRBD2. This CDR3 contains 16 residues. With V trimmed by 3 bases and J by 1 base, 7 bases remained unmatched. From germline, CDR1 is MGHRA and CDR2 YSYEKL. CDR3 protein: CASSQSVAGGQETQYF. In DNA, the CDR3 is TGCGCCAGCAGCCAGTCGGTTGCGGGAGGCCAAGAGACCCAGTACTTC.

The chain couples TRBV5-1 to TRBJ2-7, with D hard to call. Germline values: CDR1 SGHRS, CDR2 YFSETQ. V was pared by 0 bases and J by 0 bases, with 7 bases between. CDR3 size: 14 residues. CDR3: CASSLGPSSYEQYF. CDR3 coding DNA: TGCGCCAGCAGCTTGGGCCCGAGCTCCTACGAGCAGTACTTC.

Written as DNA, the CDR3 is TGTGCCATCAGGGTAGCGGGGGGGCACGATACGCAGTATTTT. It translates to CAIRVAGGHDTQYF. The chain couples TRBV10-3 to TRBJ2-3; 11 bases agree with TRBD2. The germline V gene has CDR1 ENHRY and CDR2 SYGVKD. The CDR3 contains 14 residues. The trim removed 6 bases at V and 6 bases at J, leaving 5 bases unmatched.

This chain links TRBV2 with TRBJ1-2; D is unclear. CDR1 and CDR2 from the germline V gene are SNHLY and FYNNEI. This CDR3 contains 18 residues. The V gene lost 0 bases and the J gene lost 8 bases, with 25 bases spanning the gap. CDR3 nucleotides: TGTGCCAGCAGTGAAGCGCCGTCCGGGATGCGGGGTATTCGGGGCTACACCTTC. Translated, it gives CASSEAPSGMRGIRGYTF.

The V call is TRBV5-5, the J call TRBJ1-1, with 7 bases that match TRBD1. Looked up from germline, CDR1 is SGHKS and CDR2 is YYEKEE (reference sequence). There are 14 residues in the CDR3. The V segment lost 1 base and the J segment 1 base; nucleotides outside the gene matches: 1. The CDR3 DNA is TGTGCCAGCAGCTTGACAGGGGAGAACACTGAAGCTTTCTTT. Protein sequence: CASSLTGENTEAFF.

This clone appeared a single time. V usage is TRBV6-5 and J usage is TRBJ2-5, with 8 bases that match TRBD1. CDR3 length: 13 residues. The V and J ends lost 6 bases and 5 bases, in that order; junction bases with no gene match: 5. Germline V gene data show CDR1 as MNHEY and CDR2 as SVGAGI. In DNA, the CDR3 is TGTGCCAGCAGCTCAGGGGGCTGGGAGACCCAGTACTTC. It codes for CASSSGGWETQYF.